The entry below describes one TCR beta chain. The data derive from a study of blood T cell repertoires in COVID-19. Study-wide background: Nucleic acid was either cDNA or gDNA, and it came from T cells, B-cell-depleted T cells, or PBMCs.

In the source study's methods: Researchers report that nucleated cell counts were estimated from reference gene primer amplification. Here immunoSEQ multiplex PCR was the method, and the copy in TCRdb shows in-frame clones only, minus some. V, J and clone size derive from that table, while D and trimming were established from the DNA sequence. The profile covers around 41,000 clones, with roughly 87% appearing a single time and 9.6% taken by the ten largest. The sequenced sample consisted of peripheral blood. This receptor was taken from a woman at least 80 years old with active COVID-19.

The CDR3 sequence: CASSQRGGGDNEQFF. CDR3 bases: TGTGCCAGCAGCCAGCGGGGGGGCGGAGACAATGAGCAGTTCTTC. The rearrangement uses TRBV4-2 and TRBJ2-1; 9 nucleotides align to TRBD2. Germline V lookup: CDR1 LGHNA, CDR2 YNFKEQ. The length of the CDR3 is 15 residues. Trimming at V came to 3 bases and at J to 5 bases, leaving 5 bases not matched to a gene.